Each of the 11 T cell receptor beta chains below was sequenced from the same sample in a study of T cell changes during pregnancy in multiple sclerosis. Sequencing used immunoSEQ multiplex PCR; TCRdb keeps in-frame clones, though not all of them. This table holds some 42,000 clones, nearly 90% found once. Sequenced here: CD4+ T cells from peripheral blood mononuclear cells, sampled after pregnancy. Receptors originate from a female donor with multiple sclerosis, enrolled in a pregnancy study.

The chain links TRBV5-4 to TRBJ1-2; D is possibly TRBD1 (5 bases). The V end was cut by 8 bases, the J end by 4 bases, with 15 bases between. This CDR3 is 13 amino acids long. Germline V gives CDR1 SGHNT, CDR2 YYREEE (reference sequence). CDR3 sequence: CASHRTGIYGYTF. The CDR3 bases are TGTGCCAGTCATCGAACAGGCATCTATGGCTACACCTTC.

The genes are TRBV7-6 and TRBJ2-5; D perhaps matches TRBD2 (5 bases). Looked up from germline, CDR1 is SGHVS and CDR2 is FNYEAQ. The CDR3 is made up of 16 amino acids. V was shortened by 5 bases and J by 3 bases, with 19 bases between the two germline ends. CDR3 loop: CASSPPIGVGEETQYF. CDR3 DNA sequence: TGTGCCAGCAGCCCCCCCATCGGGGTTGGCGAAGAGACCCAGTACTTC.

This clone was counted only a few times. The chain uses TRBV9 and TRBJ1-2; D gene ambiguous. V lost 0 bases and J 0 bases, leaving 9 bases between the germline ends. The CDR3 length is 15 residues. Germline V CDR1 and CDR2: SGDLS, YYNGEE. The CDR3 DNA follows: TGTGCCAGCAGCGTAGGTTCAGGCTCTAACTATGGCTACACCTTC. Protein: CASSVGSGSNYGYTF.

The V gene is TRBV2, the J gene TRBJ2-5, with 7 positions matching TRBD2. This CDR3 contains 14 residues. Germline V gives CDR1 SNHLY, CDR2 FYNNEI. V trimming: 6 bases; J trimming: 5 bases; junction bases outside the gene matches: 9. The CDR3 DNA reads as TGTGCCAGCAGCCCCAGCGGGGTTGAGGAGACCCAGTACTTC. Amino acid sequence: CASSPSGVEETQYF.

This rearrangement joins TRBV6-4 to TRBJ2-5; D ambiguous. CDR3 length equals 13 residues. The V end lost 4 bases, the J end lost 5 bases, and 11 bases lay between the germline ends. Germline V lookup: CDR1 MRHNA, CDR2 SNTAGT. The CDR3 loop reads CASSVRIRETQYF. Here the CDR3 DNA reads TGTGCCAGCAGTGTCCGAATCCGGGAGACCCAGTACTTC.

The chain couples TRBV7-3 to TRBJ2-1, with TRBD2 matching over 7 bases. Germline values: CDR1 SGHTA, CDR2 FQGTGA. J gave up 4 bases and V 4 bases, and 4 bases lay outside the gene matches. The CDR3 consists of 14 residues. The CDR3 bases are TGTGCCAGCAGCTCGGGGGGACCTTACAATGAGCAGTTCTTC. It translates to CASSSGGPYNEQFF.

The CDR3 here is CASSTDSSGNTIYF. CDR3 DNA: TGCGCCAGCAGCACGGACAGCTCTGGAAACACCATATATTTT. This rearrangement joins TRBV5-1 to TRBJ1-3, with D possibly matching TRBD1 (6 bases). The germline CDR1 and CDR2 sequences are SGHRS and YFSETQ. This CDR3 has 14 amino acids. V gave up 4 bases and J gave up 0 bases, with 8 bases separating them.

The gene calls are TRBV19 and TRBJ1-5; D possibly corresponds to TRBD1 (5 bases). V was shortened by 1 base and J by 5 bases, with 15 bases between the two germline ends. This CDR3 spans 16 amino acids. Germline-derived CDR1 and CDR2 are LNHDA and SQIVND (reference sequence). The CDR3 DNA reads TGTGCCAGTAGTATAGGCGACAGTCGGGTGGATCAGCCCCAGCATTTT. Amino acid sequence: CASSIGDSRVDQPQHF.

The V and J genes are TRBV6-4 and TRBJ1-3, with D hard to call. Trimming pared 2 bases from V and 2 bases from J, leaving 16 bases between. The CDR3 consists of 17 residues. Germline-derived CDR1 and CDR2 are MRHNA and SNTAGT. CDR3 in amino acids: CASSDPRSGGAGNTIYF. CDR3 DNA: TGTGCCAGCAGTGACCCCCGGTCGGGTGGAGCTGGAAACACCATATATTTT.

The chain uses TRBV6-5 and TRBJ2-7; perhaps TRBD1 as D (5 bases). This CDR3 comprises 14 residues. V was clipped by 4 bases and J by 2 bases, with 12 bases between them. Germline values: CDR1 MNHEY, CDR2 SVGAGI. The CDR3 here is CASSLVGPPYEQYF. The CDR3, as DNA: TGTGCCAGCAGTTTGGTGGGGCCCCCCTACGAGCAGTACTTC.

The V and J genes are TRBV6-1 and TRBJ1-2; D is unresolved. Germline lookup yields CDR1 MNHNS and CDR2 SASEGT. This CDR3 has 14 residues. V lost 7 bases and J lost 8, with 20 bases in between. CDR3 sequence: CASKLRGSLGGYTF. The DNA of the CDR3 is TGTGCCAGCAAACTTAGAGGGTCCCTGGGGGGCTACACCTTC.